This T cell receptor (beta chain) was retrieved from a study of graft-versus-host responses after intestinal transplantation. The overall study: All recipients were transplanted with multivisceral, liver-intestinal, or isolated intestinal grafts.

General study results and limits: Researchers found GvH clones in recipient marrow, and some showed up first in ileum or blood.

Trimming left V 0 bases short and J 9 bases short, with 16 bases between. CDR3 length equals 16 residues. Germline V gene sequence: CDR1 SGHRS, CDR2 YFSETQ. The assay was immunoSEQ multiplex PCR, and TCRdb's table has in-frame clones only and misses some. Here the sample spans about 41,000 clones, roughly 96% being singletons. Points on this clone: Antigen: not known.

The material sequenced was unstimulated CD8+ T cells sorted from spleen or lymph node cells, taken before transplant. This sequence joins TRBV5-1 and TRBJ1-6, with D hard to call. This TCR was recovered from a human donor who was the organ donor for an intestinal transplant. The CDR3 nucleotides read TGCGCCAGCAGCTTGGCCGGGAAAGGGTTTGGTTCACCCCTCCACTTT. Its protein product is CASSLAGKGFGSPLHF. The entire variable domain, with the rest obtained from reference TRBV5-1 and TRBJ1-6, is as follows: KAGVTQTPRYLIKTRGQQVTLSCSPISGHRSVSWYQQTPGQGLQFLFEYFSETQRNKGNFPGRFSGRQFSNSRSEMNVSTLELGDSALYLCASSLAGKGFGSPLHFGNGTRLTVT.